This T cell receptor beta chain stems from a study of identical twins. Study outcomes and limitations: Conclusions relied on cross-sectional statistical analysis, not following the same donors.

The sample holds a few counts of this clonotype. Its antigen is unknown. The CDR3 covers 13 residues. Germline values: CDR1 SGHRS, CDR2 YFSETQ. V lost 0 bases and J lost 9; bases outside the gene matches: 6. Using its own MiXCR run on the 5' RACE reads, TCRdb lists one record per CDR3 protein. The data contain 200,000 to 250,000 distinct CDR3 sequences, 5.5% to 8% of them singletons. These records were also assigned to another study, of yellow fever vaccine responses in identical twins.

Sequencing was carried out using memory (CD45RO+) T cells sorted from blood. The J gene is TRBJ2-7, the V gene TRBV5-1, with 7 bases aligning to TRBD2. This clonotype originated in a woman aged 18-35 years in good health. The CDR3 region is CASSLEGRAAQYF. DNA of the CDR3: TGCGCCAGCAGCTTGGAAGGGAGGGCCGCGCAGTACTTC.